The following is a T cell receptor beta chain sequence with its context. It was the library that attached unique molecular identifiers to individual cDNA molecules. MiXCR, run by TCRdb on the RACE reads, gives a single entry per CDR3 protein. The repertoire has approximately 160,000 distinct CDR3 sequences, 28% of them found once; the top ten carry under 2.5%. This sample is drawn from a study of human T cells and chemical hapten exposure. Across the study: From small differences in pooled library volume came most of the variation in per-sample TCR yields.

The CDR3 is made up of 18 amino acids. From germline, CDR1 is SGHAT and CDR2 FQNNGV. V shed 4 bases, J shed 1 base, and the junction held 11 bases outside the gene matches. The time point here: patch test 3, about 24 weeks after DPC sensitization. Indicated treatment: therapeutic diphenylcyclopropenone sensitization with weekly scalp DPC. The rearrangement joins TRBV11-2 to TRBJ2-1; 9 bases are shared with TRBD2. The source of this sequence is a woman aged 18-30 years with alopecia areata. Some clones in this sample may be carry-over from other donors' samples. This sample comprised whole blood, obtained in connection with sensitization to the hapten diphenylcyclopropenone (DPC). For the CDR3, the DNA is TGTGCCAGCAGCTCGTTAAGGGGGAGCGGGGGGTCCTACAATGAGCAGTTCTTC. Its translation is CASSSLRGSGGSYNEQFF.